The 24 T cell receptor beta chains below come from one sample, sequenced in a study of cytomegalovirus exposure and HLA in healthy donors. Vbeta (60) and Jbeta (13) primers were used in the PCR. The data were produced by immunoSEQ multiplex PCR, yet TCRdb's version contains in-frame clones alone and is incomplete. Among around 64,000 clones listed, around three quarters were seen once. The sequenced sample was PBMCs. These receptors were collected from a young man in good health and CMV-seropositive.

V and J are TRBV7-2 and TRBJ2-5, with a tentative D call TRBD2 (6 bases). CDR3 length: 13 amino acids. V dropped 1 base and J dropped 9 bases, with 12 bases sitting between them. Germline V lookup: CDR1 SGHTA, CDR2 FQGNSA. CDR3 DNA sequence: TGTGCCAGCAGCTTAGTTAGCGGTGGGGCCCAGTACTTC. Protein product: CASSLVSGGAQYF.

Note on this clone: At one end the junction does not follow the germline gene, possibly because of a read error. The gene calls are TRBV4-1 and TRBJ1-5, with D possibly being TRBD1 (6 bases). The CDR3 is 19 amino acids. Germline values: CDR1 MGHRA, CDR2 YSYEKL. Here the CDR3 reads CAGSQGGGGRGVRNQPQHF. CDR3 in DNA: TGCGCCGGCAGCCAAGGGGGGGGAGGACGCGGGGTTCGGAATCAGCCCCAGCATTTT.

The chain couples TRBV7-8 to TRBJ2-1; 7 bases are shared with TRBD2. After removal of 4 bases from V and 5 bases from J, the junction contained 14 bases not matched to a gene. The CDR3 runs to 17 residues. CDR1 and CDR2 from the germline V gene are SGHVS and FQNEAQ. The chain's CDR3 is CASSSTTSVLSHNEQFF. CDR3 in DNA: TGTGCCAGCAGCTCGACCACTAGCGTACTGAGCCACAATGAGCAGTTCTTC.

The CDR3 here is CSVEGRQADTEAFF. CDR3 sequence (DNA): TGCAGCGTTGAGGGACGACAGGCCGACACTGAAGCTTTCTTT. This chain connects TRBV29-1 to TRBJ1-1; possible D gene TRBD1, 6 bases. The V end lost 3 bases, the J end lost 3 bases, and 14 bases lay between the germline ends. CDR1 and CDR2 (germline): SQVTM, ANQGSEA. The CDR3 extends over 14 amino acids. The complete variable domain, with remaining parts taken from reference TRBV29-1 and TRBJ1-1, reads SAVISQKPSRDICQRGTSLTIQCQVDSQVTMMFWYRQQPGQSLTLIATANQGSEATYESGFVIDKFPISRPNLTFSTLTVSNMSPEDSSIYLCSVEGRQADTEAFFGQGTRLTVV.

This clone was picked up a small number of times. CDR3 nucleotides: TGTGCCAGCAGCTTAGGGGCCAGCCAAGAGACCCAGTACTTC. This encodes CASSLGASQETQYF. This sequence joins TRBV7-6 and TRBJ2-5, with unresolved D. V lost 1 base and J 1 base, leaving 7 bases between the germline ends. In germline, CDR1 is SGHVS, CDR2 FNYEAQ. The CDR3 spans 14 residues.

The rearrangement uses TRBV29-1 and TRBJ2-5; 12 bases are shared with TRBD1. J lost 6 bases, V lost 7 bases, and 6 bases had no gene match. Germline V CDR1 and CDR2: SQVTM, ANQGSEA. The CDR3 loop spans 13 amino acids. In DNA form, the CDR3 reads TGCAGCGCCGGGACAGGGGGCGCGAAGACCCAGTACTTC. Translation gives CSAGTGGAKTQYF. The full variable domain, its missing parts supplied by reference TRBV29-1 and TRBJ2-5, is SAVISQKPSRDICQRGTSLTIQCQVDSQVTMMFWYRQQPGQSLTLIATANQGSEATYESGFVIDKFPISRPNLTFSTLTVSNMSPEDSSIYLCSAGTGGAKTQYFGPGTRLLVL.

This clone appeared a single time. The genes are TRBV6-5 and TRBJ2-7; 9 bases fit TRBD2. The ends lost 4 bases at V and 1 base at J; junction bases unmatched: 2. The CDR3 runs to 14 residues. Germline CDR1 MNHEY, CDR2 SVGAGI. This CDR3 reads CASSLAGASYEQYF. In nucleotides, the CDR3 is TGTGCCAGCAGTTTAGCGGGAGCGTCCTACGAGCAGTACTTC.

The J gene is TRBJ2-7, the V gene TRBV6-6; 7 nucleotides align to TRBD2. The length of the CDR3 is 15 residues. J gave up 7 bases and V 0 bases, and 9 bases lay outside the gene matches. Germline-derived CDR1 and CDR2 are MNHNY and SVGAGI (reference sequence). CDR3 protein: CASSYSGGWLREQYF. CDR3 in DNA: TGTGCCAGCAGTTACTCGGGAGGGTGGTTAAGGGAGCAGTACTTC.

The CDR3 nucleotides are TGTGCCAGCAGTATGTGGTTAGGGGGAGCTAACTATGGCTACACCTTC. Translated, it gives CASSMWLGGANYGYTF. The V and J genes are TRBV2 and TRBJ1-2; D might be TRBD1 (6 bases). The CDR3 totals 16 residues. Germline CDR1 is SNHLY and CDR2 is FYNNEI. Trimming stripped 5 bases from V and 0 bases from J, with 16 bases between.

This sequence joins TRBV7-9 and TRBJ2-7, with a weak D call TRBD2 (6 bases). CDR1 and CDR2 from the germline V gene are SEHNR and FQNEAQ (reference sequence). V lost 5 bases, J lost 2 bases, and 19 bases lay in between. The CDR3 runs 16 residues. The CDR3 nucleotides are TGTGCCAGCAGCCCCCCCGGGAGCGGTGGGGCCTACGAGCAGTACTTC. It encodes CASSPPGSGGAYEQYF.

The chain joins TRBV28 to TRBJ2-7; the D gene is possibly TRBD2 (5 bases). This CDR3 spans 12 amino acids. Germline CDR1 reads MDHEN; CDR2 reads SYDVKM. Trimming took 8 bases from V and 0 from J, leaving 8 bases between them. DNA of the CDR3: TGTGCCAGCGGACTCTTCTCCTACGAGCAGTACTTC. Protein sequence: CASGLFSYEQYF.

The V gene is TRBV9, the J gene TRBJ1-5; TRBD1 matches 8 bases. After removal of 2 bases from V and 4 bases from J, the junction contained 5 bases not matched to a gene. The CDR3 contains 15 residues. Looked up from germline, CDR1 is SGDLS and CDR2 is YYNGEE. As DNA, the CDR3 is TGTGCCAGCAGCGTCGCAGGGGGCGCGAATCAGCCCCAGCATTTT. Amino acids: CASSVAGGANQPQHF.

This chain joins TRBV5-1 and TRBJ1-1; 8 positions match TRBD1. The CDR3 length is 14 residues. After removal of 4 bases from V and 4 bases from J, the junction contained 6 bases not matched to a gene. Looked up from germline, CDR1 is SGHRS and CDR2 is YFSETQ. CDR3 sequence reads: CASSPGGQSTEAFF. CDR3 DNA sequence: TGCGCCAGCAGCCCAGGGGGCCAATCCACTGAAGCTTTCTTT.

The rearrangement joins TRBV2 to TRBJ2-1; D uncertain. Germline V gene lookup returns CDR1 SNHLY and CDR2 FYNNEI. The CDR3 runs to 14 residues. With 8 bases removed from V and 1 base from J, the gap between germline ends came to 12 bases. CDR3 region: CASLRLQSYNEQFF. For the CDR3, the DNA is TGTGCCAGCCTCCGTCTACAGTCCTACAATGAGCAGTTCTTC.

The gene calls are TRBV5-4 and TRBJ1-1, with unresolved D. The CDR3 totals 12 residues. CDR1 and CDR2 from the germline V gene are SGHNT and YYREEE (reference sequence). Trimming stripped 0 bases from V and 6 bases from J, with 6 bases between. CDR3 residues: CASSLERAEAFF. Written as DNA, the CDR3 is TGTGCCAGCAGCTTGGAGAGGGCTGAAGCTTTCTTT.

The CDR3 sequence is CASSKYSNEQFF. For the CDR3, the DNA is TGTGCCAGCAGTAAGTACAGCAATGAGCAGTTCTTC. The V gene is TRBV6-5, the J gene TRBJ2-1; D is unresolved. CDR1 and CDR2 from the germline V gene are MNHEY and SVGAGI. Trimming took 5 bases from V and 6 from J, leaving 8 bases between them. The CDR3 has 12 amino acids.

The chain joins TRBV25-1 to TRBJ1-1; tentatively, D is TRBD1 (6 bases). CDR1 and CDR2 (germline): MGHDK, SYGVNS. The CDR3 extends over 13 amino acids. V lost 7 bases and J lost 5, with 14 bases in between. CDR3 DNA: TGTGCCAGCACCCGAAGGGGGGGGACTGAAGCTTTCTTT. Protein: CASTRRGGTEAFF.

The chain links TRBV7-2 to TRBJ2-5, with 8 bases matching TRBD2. CDR1 and CDR2 (germline): SGHTA, FQGNSA. The junction had 8 bases not matched to a gene; V was cut back by 1 base and J by 4 bases. This CDR3 region has 16 residues. CDR3 loop: CASSLVGGGLVETQYF. DNA of the CDR3: TGTGCCAGCAGCTTAGTCGGGGGGGGGCTGGTAGAGACCCAGTACTTC.

The gene calls are TRBV30 and TRBJ1-5, with D hard to call. The germline V and J ends were trimmed by 0 bases and 7 bases, with 13 bases remaining between them. Germline CDR1 reads GTSNPN; CDR2 reads SVGIG (reference sequence). The CDR3 has 14 amino acids. The DNA of the CDR3 is TGTGCCTGGAGTGTAGATGCACTAGACCAGCCCCAGCATTTT. This gives the protein CAWSVDALDQPQHF.

The CDR3: CASSESGGAVAQFF. In DNA form, the CDR3 reads TGTGCCAGCAGCGAAAGCGGGGGGGCGGTTGCGCAGTTCTTC. The gene calls are TRBV9 and TRBJ2-1, with 10 bases identical to TRBD2. CDR1 is SGDLS and CDR2 is YYNGEE in the germline V gene. The CDR3 runs to 14 residues. The V and J ends lost 3 bases and 12 bases, in that order; junction bases with no gene match: 9.

This chain joins TRBV2 and TRBJ1-5; D gene unclear. V was trimmed by 7 bases and J by 4 bases, leaving 11 bases between them. CDR1 and CDR2 from the germline V gene are SNHLY and FYNNEI. The CDR3 runs 13 residues. DNA of the CDR3: TGTGCCAGCACCGAGAGGCTTAATCAGCCCCAGCATTTT. This codes for CASTERLNQPQHF.

The chain links TRBV19 to TRBJ1-5; D is unresolved. This CDR3 comprises 13 residues. The germline CDR1 and CDR2 sequences are LNHDA and SQIVND (reference sequence). V was clipped by 6 bases and J by 3 bases, with 9 bases between them. The CDR3 coding sequence is TGTGCCAGTAGCGGACGGGACAATCAGCCCCAGCATTTT. Its protein product is CASSGRDNQPQHF. Complete variable domain (other parts from reference TRBV19 and TRBJ1-5): DGGITQSPKYLFRKEGQNVTLSCEQNLNHDAMYWYRQDPGQGLRLIYYSQIVNDFQKGDIAEGYSVSREKKESFPLTVTSAQKNPTAFYLCASSGRDNQPQHFGDGTRLSIL.

This clone occurred once. The V gene is TRBV30, the J gene TRBJ2-1, with D possibly TRBD2 on 5 matching bases. Germline V gives CDR1 GTSNPN, CDR2 SVGIG (reference sequence). V was clipped by 5 bases and J by 4 bases, with 6 bases between them. This CDR3 is built from 11 residues. This CDR3 reads CAWGLYNEQFF. CDR3 nucleotides: TGTGCCTGGGGACTTTACAATGAGCAGTTCTTC.

V and J are TRBV27 and TRBJ1-2, with 8 nucleotides matching TRBD1. This CDR3 comprises 14 residues. Germline loops: CDR1 MNHEY, CDR2 SMNVEV (reference sequence). V shed 9 bases, J shed 5 bases, and the junction held 11 bases outside the gene matches. CDR3 sequence reads: CASKSRGQAYGYTF. For the CDR3, the DNA is TGTGCCAGTAAAAGCCGGGGACAGGCGTATGGCTACACCTTC.